Listed here are 27 T cell receptor beta chains from one sample, sequenced in a study of blood T cell repertoires in COVID-19. The assay was immunoSEQ multiplex PCR, and TCRdb's table has in-frame clones only and misses some. The sample has 98,000 or so clones; roughly 91% are singletons. Sequences were obtained from peripheral blood. Receptors were obtained from a human donor in a cohort sampled during active COVID-19.

J is TRBJ2-1 and V is TRBV7-9; D unresolved. V shed 5 bases and J shed 0 bases, with 14 bases lying between them. This CDR3 spans 16 amino acids. CDR1 is SEHNR, CDR2 FQNEAQ, per germline (reference sequence). CDR3 amino acids: CASSPPHPSSYNEQFF. The CDR3 DNA sequence: TGTGCCAGCAGCCCGCCCCACCCCAGCTCCTACAATGAGCAGTTCTTC.

There are a few counts of this clone. This chain connects TRBV19 to TRBJ2-5, with 7 nucleotides matching TRBD2. The CDR3 contains 13 residues. Germline CDR1 and CDR2: LNHDA and SQIVND (reference sequence). Trimming cost V 5 bases and J 4 bases; bases outside gene matches: 4. For the CDR3, the DNA is TGTGCCAGTAGTTCGCGGGAGATAGAGACCCAGTACTTC. Amino acids: CASSSREIETQYF.

The V and J genes are TRBV5-1 and TRBJ2-7, with 8 bases lining up with TRBD2. The junction had 14 bases not matched to a gene; V was cut back by 4 bases and J by 2 bases. The CDR3 runs 17 residues. Per the germline V gene, CDR1 is SGHRS and CDR2 is YFSETQ. Here the CDR3 reads CASSPHPTSGAPYEQYF. Here the CDR3 DNA reads TGCGCCAGCAGCCCGCACCCCACTAGCGGAGCCCCCTACGAGCAGTACTTC.

The rearrangement joins TRBV7-2 to TRBJ2-1, with 7 bases fitting TRBD2. This CDR3 is built from 18 residues. Germline CDR1 is SGHTA and CDR2 is FQGNSA. Unmatched junction bases numbered 13, after V lost 5 bases and J lost 0 bases. CDR3 nucleotide sequence: TGTGCCAGCAGCCCCGGTAGCGGGTTACAAAGCTCCTACAATGAGCAGTTCTTC. This encodes CASSPGSGLQSSYNEQFF.

This clone was picked up one time. The gene calls are TRBV12-3 or TRBV12-4 and TRBJ2-7, with D possibly being TRBD1 (6 bases). Trimming removed 6 bases from V and 2 bases from J, with 8 bases in between. The CDR3 contains 12 residues. This chain's CDR3 is CASRHRAYEQYF. The CDR3 DNA reads as TGTGCCAGCAGGCACAGGGCCTACGAGCAGTACTTC.

This clone was picked up one time. This chain links TRBV4-3 with TRBJ2-3; 8 bases match TRBD2. Germline CDR1 and CDR2: LGHNA and YSLEER. The CDR3 is 18 amino acids. With V trimmed by 0 bases and J by 6 bases, 14 bases remained unmatched. CDR3 sequence (DNA): TGCGCCAGCAGCCAAGATCAGGGAGCGGGAGCTTGGGGGGATACGCAGTATTTT. Translation gives CASSQDQGAGAWGDTQYF.

This chain uses TRBV5-1 with TRBJ2-2; D unclear. The V gene's germline CDR1 is SGHRS and CDR2 YFSETQ. The CDR3 loop spans 13 amino acids. Trimming stripped 1 base from V and 6 bases from J, with 7 bases between. CDR3 region: CASSLLASGELFF. DNA for the CDR3: TGCGCCAGCAGCTTGCTCGCGTCCGGGGAGCTGTTTTTT.

This clone was picked up a small number of times. This rearrangement joins TRBV28 to TRBJ2-7; D is possibly TRBD2 (5 bases). Deletions cut 3 bases from V and 4 bases from J, with 10 bases between. CDR3 length equals 13 residues. The V gene's germline CDR1 is MDHEN and CDR2 SYDVKM. The CDR3 bases are TGTGCCAGCAGTTTTCCTCGGGGATACGAGCAGTACTTC. Translating it yields CASSFPRGYEQYF.

In regard to this clone: One end of the junction does not line up with germline, which may come from a read error. CDR3 DNA: TGTGCTAGCAGCTTATACCCTGAGAGTCCCGGGGAGCTGTTTTTT. It is translated as CASSLYPESPGELFF. V and J are TRBV7-7 and TRBJ2-2; unclear D gene. Germline V lookup: CDR1 SSHAT, CDR2 FNYEAQ (reference sequence). The CDR3 loop spans 15 amino acids. The full variable domain, completed using reference TRBV7-7 and TRBJ2-2, is GAGVSQSPRYKVTKRGQDVTLRCDPISSHATLYWYQQALGQGPEFLTYFNYEAQPDKSGLPSDRFSAERPEGSISTLTIQRTEQRDSAMYRCASSLYPESPGELFFGEGSRLTVL.

The chain has TRBV19 and TRBJ2-1; 16 positions match TRBD2. The CDR3 totals 17 residues. The J segment lost 7 bases and the V segment lost 6 bases, leaving 9 bases of the junction unmatched. Germline V gene data show CDR1 as LNHDA and CDR2 as SQIVND (reference sequence). In DNA form, the CDR3 reads TGTGCCAGTAGGCCTCAGGGACTAGCGGGGGGGGTGAATGAGCAGTTCTTC. Residues: CASRPQGLAGGVNEQFF.

CDR3 sequence reads: CASSFTSGSNDEQYF. In nucleotides, the CDR3 is TGTGCCAGCAGCTTCACTAGCGGGAGTAACGACGAGCAGTACTTC. The chain combines TRBV11-2 with TRBJ2-7; the match to TRBD2 covers 11 bases. V gave up 3 bases and J gave up 5 bases; unmatched junction bases: 6. This CDR3 contains 15 residues. The germline V gene has CDR1 SGHAT and CDR2 FQNNGV.

The V and J genes are TRBV28 and TRBJ2-7; 9 bases align to TRBD1. V shed 4 bases, J shed 7 bases, and the junction held 11 bases outside the gene matches. The CDR3 loop spans 15 amino acids. Looked up from germline, CDR1 is MDHEN and CDR2 is SYDVKM. The CDR3 is CASSSPGTGLVEQYF. The DNA of the CDR3 is TGTGCCAGCAGTTCCCCCGGGACAGGGTTAGTAGAGCAGTACTTC. Full variable domain (outside the CDR3, taken from reference TRBV28 and TRBJ2-7): DVKVTQSSRYLVKRTGEKVFLECVQDMDHENMFWYRQDPGLGLRLIYFSYDVKMKEKGDIPEGYSVSREKKERFSLILESASTNQTSMYLCASSSPGTGLVEQYFGPGTRLTVT.

Here the CDR3 DNA reads TGTGCCAGCAGTGATGCACCGACTAGCGGGAGCAGCGGGGAGCTGTTTTTT. Residues: CASSDAPTSGSSGELFF. This sequence joins TRBV6-1 and TRBJ2-2, with 12 bases matching TRBD2. This CDR3 contains 17 residues. Germline CDR1 MNHNS, CDR2 SASEGT. V lost 3 bases, J lost 7 bases, and 9 bases stayed unmatched.

The chain joins TRBV6-4 to TRBJ2-1, with 13 nucleotides matching TRBD2. The V segment lost 3 bases and the J segment 7 bases; nucleotides outside the gene matches: 15. This CDR3 is 19 amino acids long. Germline lookup yields CDR1 MRHNA and CDR2 SNTAGT. The CDR3 sequence: CASSETATKGLAGRNEQFF. In DNA form, the CDR3 reads TGTGCCAGCAGTGAAACCGCGACGAAGGGACTAGCGGGAAGGAATGAGCAGTTCTTC.

The rearrangement uses TRBV4-3 and TRBJ1-4; no firm D call. CDR3 length: 16 amino acids. Germline CDR1 reads LGHNA; CDR2 reads YSLEER. Between the trimmed V and J ends, which lost 2 bases and 0 bases, there was a span of 10 bases. In DNA form, the CDR3 reads TGCGCCAGCAGCCAATATCGCGGGGCAACTAATGAAAAACTGTTTTTT. Translated, it gives CASSQYRGATNEKLFF.

The V and J genes are TRBV24-1 and TRBJ2-2; D perhaps matches TRBD1 (5 bases). The germline V gene encodes CDR1 KGHDR and CDR2 SFDVKD. The CDR3 runs 14 residues. The V gene lost 5 bases and the J gene lost 0 bases, with 6 bases spanning the gap. The CDR3 DNA reads as TGTGCCACCAGTGCCAGGGCGAACACCGGGGAGCTGTTTTTT. Translated: CATSARANTGELFF.

Comment on this clone: One junction end disagrees with the germline gene, perhaps due to a read error. This chain connects TRBV7-7 to TRBJ2-5; D is perhaps TRBD1 (6 bases). This CDR3 contains 14 residues. Germline CDR1 SSHAT, CDR2 FNYEAQ (reference sequence). The CDR3 reads CASSLSGTGETQYF. CDR3 bases: TGTGCTAGCAGCTTATCTGGAACAGGGGAGACCCAGTACTTC.

This chain uses TRBV4-3 with TRBJ1-2; 8 bases line up with TRBD1. Trimming took 3 bases from V and 4 from J; bases not matched to a gene: 13. The CDR3 has 17 amino acids. CDR1 LGHNA and CDR2 YSLEER come from the germline V gene. The CDR3: CASSHEGGTGYPYGYTF. CDR3 DNA sequence: TGCGCCAGCAGCCATGAGGGGGGGACAGGCTACCCCTATGGCTACACCTTC.

The chain joins TRBV28 to TRBJ2-6; 7 bases are shared with TRBD1. Germline V gene lookup returns CDR1 MDHEN and CDR2 SYDVKM. The CDR3 loop spans 14 amino acids. V lost 2 bases and J lost 13; bases outside the gene matches: 8. CDR3 sequence reads: CASSLRGPPRVLTF. CDR3 in DNA: TGTGCCAGCAGTTTAAGGGGGCCTCCCCGGGTCCTGACTTTC.

The chain links TRBV24-1 to TRBJ1-5; D remains unclear. The CDR3 spans 15 residues. V dropped 4 bases and J dropped 1 base, with 10 bases sitting between them. Germline V lookup: CDR1 KGHDR, CDR2 SFDVKD. CDR3 coding DNA: TGTGCCACCAGTGAGACCATCAGGAGCAATCAGCCCCAGCATTTT. Amino acid sequence: CATSETIRSNQPQHF.

The gene calls are TRBV30 and TRBJ2-2; a weak D match, TRBD1 (6 bases). The CDR3 runs 15 residues. CDR1 is GTSNPN, CDR2 SVGIG, per germline (reference sequence). V was clipped by 7 bases and J by 3 bases, with 18 bases between them. The CDR3 region is CALQGGGIDTGELFF. CDR3 nucleotide sequence: TGTGCCTTACAGGGCGGCGGTATTGACACCGGGGAGCTGTTTTTT.

The V and J genes are TRBV28 and TRBJ2-1; D might be TRBD1 (5 bases). V shed 6 bases and J shed 6 bases, with 12 bases lying between them. The length of the CDR3 is 13 residues. CDR1 and CDR2 from the germline V gene are MDHEN and SYDVKM. CDR3 bases: TGTGCCAGCAGCCAGGACACCCGCAATGAGCAGTTCTTC. Translation gives CASSQDTRNEQFF.

The J gene is TRBJ1-6, the V gene TRBV5-1, with TRBD1 matching 11 bases. V dropped 4 bases and J dropped 10; count of bases not matched to a gene: 7. CDR3 length equals 15 residues. CDR1 is SGHRS and CDR2 is YFSETQ in the germline V gene. The CDR3, as DNA: TGCGCCAGCAGCACAACGGGACAGGGGGTCTCACCCCTCCACTTT. Its protein product is CASSTTGQGVSPLHF.

The V gene is TRBV6-5, the J gene TRBJ1-1; D remains unclear. This CDR3 has 14 amino acids. Trimming removed 3 bases from V and 6 bases from J, with 14 bases in between. Germline loops: CDR1 MNHEY, CDR2 SVGAGI. As DNA, the CDR3 is TGTGCCAGCAGTTATGAACTCCGAGGTTCTGAAGCTTTCTTT. Residues: CASSYELRGSEAFF.

In this sample, this clone turned up once. The chain links TRBV27 to TRBJ1-1; no clear D. Germline-derived CDR1 and CDR2 are MNHEY and SMNVEV (reference sequence). The V gene lost 6 bases and the J gene lost 4 bases, with 15 bases spanning the gap. CDR3 size: 14 residues. The CDR3 DNA reads TGTGCCAGCAGGGCGGAGTTCGTAGGCACTGAAGCTTTCTTT. Protein product: CASRAEFVGTEAFF.

The chain links TRBV4-3 to TRBJ2-1, with D possibly matching TRBD2 (6 bases). V was clipped by 1 base and J by 5 bases, with 15 bases between them. Germline V gene data show CDR1 as LGHNA and CDR2 as YSLEER. The CDR3 is 16 residues long. The CDR3 DNA sequence: TGCGCCAGCAGCCAAGCGTGGCGGGACGTAAACAATGAGCAGTTCTTC. Residues: CASSQAWRDVNNEQFF.

The chain links TRBV19 to TRBJ1-4, with D maybe TRBD1 (5 bases). Trimming took off 7 bases at V and 0 bases at J, with 12 bases between the two ends. Germline CDR1 and CDR2: LNHDA and SQIVND (reference sequence). The CDR3 is 15 residues long. The CDR3 reads CASNAGKATNEKLFF. The CDR3 DNA follows: TGTGCCAGTAACGCAGGGAAAGCAACTAATGAAAAACTGTTTTTT.